The TCR beta chain described here comes from a study of spatial heterogeneity in lung cancer. On the study more broadly: Detected beta-chain sequences consistently exceeded alpha-chain sequences. Study-wide results and caveats: In tumors, expanded intratumoral alpha and beta TCR counts tracked mutation counts. Alpha chain coverage of tumor T cells was estimated at about 7%, and beta chain coverage at about 13%.

The CDR3 has 16 residues. Germline CDR1 SGHTA, CDR2 FQGNSA. V lost 7 bases and J lost 5, with 23 bases in between. Time point meaning: sample taken at primary tumor resection. In each case, whole RNA from tumor, nontumor lung or frozen PBMC was sequenced unsorted. Every cDNA TCR molecule received its own unique molecular identifier. From the 5' RACE reads, TCRdb called clonotypes with MiXCR, one entry per CDR3 protein. Counted here are 2,800 or so distinct CDR3 sequences, under 8% occurring once; the ten biggest clones make up roughly 9.2%. In its sample, this clonotype ranks as medium-sized (0.01 to 0.1%). Its antigen is not identified. The library was designed around alpha chains, so this beta chain is a stray read whose abundance carries little weight.

The input for sequencing was lung tumor tissue, taken at surgery. This TCR was recovered from a male donor with early-stage non-small cell lung cancer. V is TRBV7-2 and J is TRBJ2-5; tentative D call: TRBD1 (5 bases). The CDR3 DNA reads as TGTGCCAGCACCCTCCCTGGGGCAGGGCTCAGGGAGACCCAGTACTTC. It is translated as CASTLPGAGLRETQYF.